What follows is one T cell receptor (beta chain) and its context. This sample was taken from a study of shared T cell receptors in the human thymus. Some clones are missing from TCRdb's copy, which holds only in-frame ones; the method was immunoSEQ multiplex PCR. The sample yields about 380,000 clones, approximately 95% seen once. Sequencing input: thymocytes. The sequence came from a human donor.

The CDR3 spells CASSRSPSARAYYEQYF. CDR3 bases: TGCGCCAGCAGTCGCTCTCCCAGCGCCCGCGCCTACTACGAGCAGTACTTC. The genes are TRBV23-1 and TRBJ2-7; D gene unclear. TRBV23-1 is noted as an ORF with a role that remains uncertain. Trimming stripped 4 bases from V and 3 bases from J, with 22 bases between. The CDR3 loop spans 17 amino acids.